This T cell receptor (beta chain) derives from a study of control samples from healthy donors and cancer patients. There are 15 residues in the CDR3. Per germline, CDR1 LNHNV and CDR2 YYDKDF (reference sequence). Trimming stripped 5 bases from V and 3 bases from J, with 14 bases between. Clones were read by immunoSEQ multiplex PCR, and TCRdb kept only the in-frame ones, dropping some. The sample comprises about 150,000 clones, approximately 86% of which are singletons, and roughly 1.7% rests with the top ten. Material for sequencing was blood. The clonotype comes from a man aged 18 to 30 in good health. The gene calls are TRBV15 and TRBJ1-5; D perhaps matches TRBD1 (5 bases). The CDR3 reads CATSRGGESNQPQHF. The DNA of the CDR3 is TGTGCCACCAGCCGGGGGGGGGAGTCCAATCAGCCCCAGCATTTT.